This TCR beta chain was documented in a study of T cell clones after liver transplantation. Looking at the study overall: In this trial, immunosuppression withdrawal was attempted within 2 years of liver transplant. Three of the eight recipients were HCV-positive; the rest had non-autoimmune, non-viral transplant indications.

Trimming stripped 0 bases from V and 0 bases from J, with 13 bases between. Germline loops: CDR1 SGHRS, CDR2 YFSETQ. This CDR3 comprises 17 residues. Overall study results and limits: A significant post-transplant drop in circulating graft-donor-reactive CD4 TCRbeta sequences occurred in most of the 8 subjects.

Profiling relied on immunoSEQ multiplex PCR, and the TCRdb table lists in-frame clones only, not all of them. Of tens of thousands of clones listed, around 90% are singletons. Concerning this clone: The target antigen is unknown.

The source is a human donor who received a liver transplant. This specimen consisted of CD4+ T cells from blood, obtained before liver transplant. The chain employs TRBV5-1 and TRBJ2-1; no definite D call. CDR3 in amino acids: CASSLAGGRSSYNEQFF. The CDR3 nucleotides are TGCGCCAGCAGCTTGGCCGGCGGTAGGAGCTCCTACAATGAGCAGTTCTTC.